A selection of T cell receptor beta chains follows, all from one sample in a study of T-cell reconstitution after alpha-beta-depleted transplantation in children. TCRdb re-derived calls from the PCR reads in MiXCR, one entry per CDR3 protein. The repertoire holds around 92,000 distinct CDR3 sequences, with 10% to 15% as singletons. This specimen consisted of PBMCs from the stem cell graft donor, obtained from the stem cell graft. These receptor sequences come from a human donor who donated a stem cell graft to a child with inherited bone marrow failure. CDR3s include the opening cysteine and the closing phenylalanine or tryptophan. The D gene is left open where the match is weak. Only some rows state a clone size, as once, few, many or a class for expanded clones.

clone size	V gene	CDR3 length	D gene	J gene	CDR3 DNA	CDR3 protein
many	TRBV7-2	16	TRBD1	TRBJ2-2	TGTGCCAGCAGCTTAGTGCAGGGGGCATACACCGGGGAGCTGTTTTTT	CASSLVQGAYTGELFF
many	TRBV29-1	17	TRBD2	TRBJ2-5	TGCAGCGCCCAAGGGACTAGCGGGCAGATGGCCGCGGAGACCCAGTACTTC	CSAQGTSGQMAAETQYF
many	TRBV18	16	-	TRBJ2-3	TGTGCCAGCTCACCGACTACAAGGGGGATCGAAGATACGCAGTATTTT	CASSPTTRGIEDTQYF
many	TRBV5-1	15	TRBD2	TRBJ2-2	TGCGCCAGCAGCGACGGGACTAGCGGGACCGGGGAGCTGTTTTTT	CASSDGTSGTGELFF
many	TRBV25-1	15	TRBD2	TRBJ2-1	TGTGCCAGCACCCCCCCGGGACTAGCGGGTTATGAGCAGTTCTTC	CASTPPGLAGYEQFF
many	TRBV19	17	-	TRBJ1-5	TGTGCCAGTAGTACCACAGGACGGAGGGATGCCAATCAGCCCCAGCATTTT	CASSTTGRRDANQPQHF
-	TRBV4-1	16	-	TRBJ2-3	TGCGCCAGCAGCCAAGTTAGTCTGGTGTCCACAGATACGCAGTATTTT	CASSQVSLVSTDTQYF
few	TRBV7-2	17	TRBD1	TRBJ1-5	TGTGCCAGCATTCTGGGAGGGGACAGGGGGCGATATCAGCCCCAGCATTTT	CASILGGDRGRYQPQHF
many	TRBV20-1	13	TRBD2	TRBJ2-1	TGCAGTGCTAGCCCTAGCGGGAGCAATGAGCAGTTCTTC	CSASPSGSNEQFF
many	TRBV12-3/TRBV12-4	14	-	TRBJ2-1	TGTGCCAGTCACGAGGAGAGCTCCTACAATGAGCAGTTCTTC	CASHEESSYNEQFF
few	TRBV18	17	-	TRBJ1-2	TGTGCCAGCTCACCGTTTCCGGGACACCAACGTAACTATGGCTACACCTTC	CASSPFPGHQRNYGYTF
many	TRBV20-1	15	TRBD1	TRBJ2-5	TGCAGTGCTAGAGTCCCTGGGGTAGGGACAGAGATCCAGTACTTC	CSARVPGVGTEIQYF
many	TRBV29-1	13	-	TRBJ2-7	TGCAGCGTTGAAGTGCAGGGCGACTACGAGCAGTACTTC	CSVEVQGDYEQYF
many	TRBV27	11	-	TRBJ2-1	TGTGCCAGCGTCGGCTTCGGTGAGCAGTTCTTC	CASVGFGEQFF
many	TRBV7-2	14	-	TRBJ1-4	TGTGCCAGCAGCCTGGGCCTTTGGAACGAAAAACTGTTTTTT	CASSLGLWNEKLFF
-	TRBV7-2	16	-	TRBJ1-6	TGTGCCAGCAGCTCGCGACGGGGTTTGGGTAATTCACCCCTCCACTTT	CASSSRRGLGNSPLHF
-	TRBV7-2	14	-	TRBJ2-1	TGTGCCAGCAGCCCGCGGGTGGGGGGTAATGAGCAGTTCTTC	CASSPRVGGNEQFF
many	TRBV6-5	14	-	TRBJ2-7	TGTGCCAGTTGGTCCCAGGGGTTCTCCTACGAGCAGTACTTC	CASWSQGFSYEQYF
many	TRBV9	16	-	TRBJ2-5	TGTGCCAGCAGCGTAGAGAGTCGGGGGCTGCGGGAGACCCAGTACTTC	CASSVESRGLRETQYF
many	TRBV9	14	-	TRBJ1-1	TGTGCCAGCAGCGTAGGGCAGTTGAACACTGAAGCTTTCTTT	CASSVGQLNTEAFF
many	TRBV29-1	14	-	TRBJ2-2	TGCAGCGTTGATCCCGTCGACTTCCCCGGGGAGCTGTTTTTT	CSVDPVDFPGELFF
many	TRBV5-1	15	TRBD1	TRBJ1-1	TGCGCCAGCAGCCGGGGACAGGGGATTGGGACTGAAGCTTTCTTT	CASSRGQGIGTEAFF
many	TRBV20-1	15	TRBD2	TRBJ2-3	TGCAGTGCTAGGGTAGCTAGCGGGAGTGGAGATACGCAGTATTTT	CSARVASGSGDTQYF
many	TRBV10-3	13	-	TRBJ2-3	TGTGCCATCAGAACAGGGACCACAGATACGCAGTATTTT	CAIRTGTTDTQYF
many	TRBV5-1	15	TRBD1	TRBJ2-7	TGCGCCAGCAGCACGTGGACAGGGGGCCGCTACGAGCAGTACTTC	CASSTWTGGRYEQYF
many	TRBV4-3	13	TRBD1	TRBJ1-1	TGCGCCAGCAGCTCACTGGGGACAGTTGAAGCTTTCTTT	CASSSLGTVEAFF
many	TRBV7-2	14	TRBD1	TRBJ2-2	TGTGCCAGCAGCCTCCGGGACAGAGACGGGGAGCTGTTTTTT	CASSLRDRDGELFF
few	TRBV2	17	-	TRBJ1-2	TGTGCCAGCAGTGAAACTCCGATGGGCAGGGCTAACTATGGCTACACCTTC	CASSETPMGRANYGYTF
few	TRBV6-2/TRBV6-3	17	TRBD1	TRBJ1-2	TGTGCCAGCACCCTCTGGACAGGGGGCCAGTTCAACTATGGCTACACCTTC	CASTLWTGGQFNYGYTF
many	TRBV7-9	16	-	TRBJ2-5	TGTGCCAGCAGCTTAGCTGGATTGCTGTACCAAGAGACCCAGTACTTC	CASSLAGLLYQETQYF
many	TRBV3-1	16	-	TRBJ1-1	TGTGCCAGCAGCCAAGAACGGGACCCGAGAAGCACTGAAGCTTTCTTT	CASSQERDPRSTEAFF
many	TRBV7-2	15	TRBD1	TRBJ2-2	TGTGCCAGCAGGCGAAACAGGGGCAACACCGGGGAGCTGTTTTTT	CASRRNRGNTGELFF
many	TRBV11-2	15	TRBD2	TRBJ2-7	TGTGCCAGCAGCTACCTAGCGGGAGGGGACTACGAGCAGTACTTC	CASSYLAGGDYEQYF
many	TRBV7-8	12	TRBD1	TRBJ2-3	TGTGCCAGCAGACCAAGGGGGCGGACGCAGTATTTT	CASRPRGRTQYF
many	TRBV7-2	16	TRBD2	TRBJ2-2	TGTGCCAGCACCCCCCCTGGGCTAGCGGTTACCGGGGAGCTGTTTTTT	CASTPPGLAVTGELFF
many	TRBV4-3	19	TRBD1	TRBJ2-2	TGCGCCAGCAGCCAAGATAAGGTGTCGACAGGGCCAGACACCGGGGAGCTGTTTTTT	CASSQDKVSTGPDTGELFF
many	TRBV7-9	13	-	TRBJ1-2	TGTGCCAGCAGCTTTTCAGGGGATGGTGGCTACACCTTC	CASSFSGDGGYTF
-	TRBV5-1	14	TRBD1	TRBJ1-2	TGCGCCAGCAGCCCAGGACAGGGGAGCTATGGCTACACCTTC	CASSPGQGSYGYTF
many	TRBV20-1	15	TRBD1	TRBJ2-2	TGCAGTGCTAGAGATGGGGCAGGGGGCTCCGGGGAGCTGTTTTTT	CSARDGAGGSGELFF
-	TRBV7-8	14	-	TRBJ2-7	TGTGCCAGCAGCTTACCGGGGCCTGCTTACGAGCAGTACTTC	CASSLPGPAYEQYF
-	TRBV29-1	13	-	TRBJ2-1	TGCAGCGTTGAGGGTGAGGTAGGAAATGAGCAGTTCTTC	CSVEGEVGNEQFF